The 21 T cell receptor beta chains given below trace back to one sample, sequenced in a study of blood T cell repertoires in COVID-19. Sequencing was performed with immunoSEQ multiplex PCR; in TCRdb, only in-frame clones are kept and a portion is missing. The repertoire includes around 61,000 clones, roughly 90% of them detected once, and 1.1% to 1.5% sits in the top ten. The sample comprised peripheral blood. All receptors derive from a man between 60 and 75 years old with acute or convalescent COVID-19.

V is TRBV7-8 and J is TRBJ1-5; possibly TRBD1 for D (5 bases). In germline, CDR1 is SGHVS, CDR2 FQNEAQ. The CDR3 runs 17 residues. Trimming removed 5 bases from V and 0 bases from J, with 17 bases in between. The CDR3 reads CASSGGEAAYSNQPQHF. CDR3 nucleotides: TGTGCCAGCAGCGGAGGGGAGGCAGCTTATAGCAATCAGCCCCAGCATTTT.

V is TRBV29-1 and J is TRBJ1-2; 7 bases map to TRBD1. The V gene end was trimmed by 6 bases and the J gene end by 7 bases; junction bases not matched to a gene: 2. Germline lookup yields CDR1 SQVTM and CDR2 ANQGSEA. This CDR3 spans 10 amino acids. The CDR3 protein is CSVGDSGYTF. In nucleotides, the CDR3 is TGCAGCGTGGGGGACAGTGGCTACACCTTC.

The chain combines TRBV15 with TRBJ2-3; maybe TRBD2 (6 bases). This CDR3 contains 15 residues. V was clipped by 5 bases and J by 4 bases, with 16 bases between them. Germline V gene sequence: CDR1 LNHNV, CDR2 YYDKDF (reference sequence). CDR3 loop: CATSSNRDFSDTQYF. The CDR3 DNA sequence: TGTGCCACCAGCTCAAACCGGGACTTCTCAGATACGCAGTATTTT.

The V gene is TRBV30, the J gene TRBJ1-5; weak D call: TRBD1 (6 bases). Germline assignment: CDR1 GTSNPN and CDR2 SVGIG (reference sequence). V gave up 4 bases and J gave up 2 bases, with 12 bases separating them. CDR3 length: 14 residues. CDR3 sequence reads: CAWMGRGGNQPQHF. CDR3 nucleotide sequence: TGTGCCTGGATGGGCAGGGGTGGCAATCAGCCCCAGCATTTT.

The CDR3 here is CATVGEQGPNTEAFF. For the CDR3, the DNA is TGTGCCACGGTTGGTGAACAGGGCCCAAACACTGAAGCTTTCTTT. J is TRBJ1-1 and V is TRBV10-3, with TRBD1 as a possible D gene (6 bases). The CDR3 totals 15 residues. In germline, CDR1 is ENHRY, CDR2 SYGVKD. Deletions cut 10 bases from V and 2 bases from J, with 20 bases between.

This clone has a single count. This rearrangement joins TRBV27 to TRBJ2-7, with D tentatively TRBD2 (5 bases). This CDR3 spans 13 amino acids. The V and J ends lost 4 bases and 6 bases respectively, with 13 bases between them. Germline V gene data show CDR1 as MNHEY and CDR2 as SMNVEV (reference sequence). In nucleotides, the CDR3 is TGTGCCAGCAGTTCTTACGTCCGGGGCGAGCAGTACTTC. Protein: CASSSYVRGEQYF.

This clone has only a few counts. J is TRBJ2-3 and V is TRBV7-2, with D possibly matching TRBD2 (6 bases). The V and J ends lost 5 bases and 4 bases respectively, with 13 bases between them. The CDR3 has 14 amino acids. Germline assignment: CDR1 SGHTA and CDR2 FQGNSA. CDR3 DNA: TGTGCCAGCAGCCTGGGACTGGCCCCAGATACGCAGTATTTT. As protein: CASSLGLAPDTQYF. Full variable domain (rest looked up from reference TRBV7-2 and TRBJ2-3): GAGVSQSPSNKVTEKGKDVELRCDPISGHTALYWYRQSLGQGLEFLIYFQGNSAPDKSGLPSDRFSAERTGGSVSTLTIQRTQQEDSAVYLCASSLGLAPDTQYFGPGTRLTVL.

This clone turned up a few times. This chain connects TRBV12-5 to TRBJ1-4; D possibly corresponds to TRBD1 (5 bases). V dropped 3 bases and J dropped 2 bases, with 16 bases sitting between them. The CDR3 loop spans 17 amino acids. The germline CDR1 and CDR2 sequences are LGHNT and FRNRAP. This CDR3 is CASGFLLRGQTNEKLFF. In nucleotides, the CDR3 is TGTGCTAGTGGTTTCCTCTTAAGGGGTCAGACTAATGAAAAACTGTTTTTT.

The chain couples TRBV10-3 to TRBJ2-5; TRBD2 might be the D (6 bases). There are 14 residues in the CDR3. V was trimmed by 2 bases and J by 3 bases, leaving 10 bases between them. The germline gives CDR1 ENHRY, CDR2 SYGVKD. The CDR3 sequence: CAISEGGLEETQYF. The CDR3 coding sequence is TGTGCCATCAGTGAGGGAGGGTTAGAAGAGACCCAGTACTTC.

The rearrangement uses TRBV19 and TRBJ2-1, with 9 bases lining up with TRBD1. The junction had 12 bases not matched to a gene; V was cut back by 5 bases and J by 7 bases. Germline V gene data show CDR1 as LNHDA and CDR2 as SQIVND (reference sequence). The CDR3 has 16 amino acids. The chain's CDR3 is CASSGQTGTGWNEQFF. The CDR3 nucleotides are TGTGCCAGTAGTGGGCAAACCGGGACAGGGTGGAATGAGCAGTTCTTC.

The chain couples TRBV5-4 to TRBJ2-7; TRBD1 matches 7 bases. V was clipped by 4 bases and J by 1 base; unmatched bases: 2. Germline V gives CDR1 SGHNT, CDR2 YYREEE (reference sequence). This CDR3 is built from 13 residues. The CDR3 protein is CASSPGQSYEQYF. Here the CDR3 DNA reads TGTGCCAGCAGCCCGGGACAGTCCTACGAGCAGTACTTC.

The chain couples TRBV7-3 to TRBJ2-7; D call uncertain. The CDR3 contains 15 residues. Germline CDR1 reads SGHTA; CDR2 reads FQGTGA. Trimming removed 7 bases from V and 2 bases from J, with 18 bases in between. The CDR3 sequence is CASTTTAVVTYEQYF. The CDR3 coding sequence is TGTGCCAGCACTACGACGGCGGTGGTGACCTACGAGCAGTACTTC.

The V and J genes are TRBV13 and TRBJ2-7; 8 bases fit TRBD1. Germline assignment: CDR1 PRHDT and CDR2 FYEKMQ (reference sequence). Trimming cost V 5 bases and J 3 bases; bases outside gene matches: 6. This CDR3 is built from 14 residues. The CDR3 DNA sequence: TGTGCCAGCAGCCTACAGGGGGTGGTCTACGAGCAGTACTTC. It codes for CASSLQGVVYEQYF.

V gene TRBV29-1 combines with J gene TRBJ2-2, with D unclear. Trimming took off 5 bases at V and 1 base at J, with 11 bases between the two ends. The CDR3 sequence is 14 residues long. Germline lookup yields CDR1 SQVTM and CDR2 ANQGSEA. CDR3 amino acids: CSVRRQENTGELFF. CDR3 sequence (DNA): TGCAGCGTTCGTCGGCAGGAGAACACCGGGGAGCTGTTTTTT.

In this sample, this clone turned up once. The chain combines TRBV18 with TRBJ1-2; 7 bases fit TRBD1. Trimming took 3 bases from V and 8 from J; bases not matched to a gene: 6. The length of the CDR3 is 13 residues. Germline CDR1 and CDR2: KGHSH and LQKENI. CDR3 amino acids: CASSPDRERGYTF. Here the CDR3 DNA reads TGTGCCAGCTCACCCGACAGGGAAAGAGGCTACACCTTC.

The CDR3 DNA reads TGTGCCTGGAAACAGGGAGGCTACACCTTC. It codes for CAWKQGGYTF. The chain uses TRBV30 and TRBJ1-2, with D possibly TRBD1 on 6 matching bases. V was clipped by 4 bases and J by 8 bases, with 8 bases between them. Per germline, CDR1 GTSNPN and CDR2 SVGIG (reference sequence). The CDR3 runs 10 residues.

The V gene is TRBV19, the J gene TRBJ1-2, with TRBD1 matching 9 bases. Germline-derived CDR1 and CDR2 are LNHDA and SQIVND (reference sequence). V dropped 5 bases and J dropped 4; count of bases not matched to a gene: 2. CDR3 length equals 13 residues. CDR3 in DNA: TGTGCCAGTAGTTTGGACAGGGGCTATGGCTACACCTTC. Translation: CASSLDRGYGYTF.

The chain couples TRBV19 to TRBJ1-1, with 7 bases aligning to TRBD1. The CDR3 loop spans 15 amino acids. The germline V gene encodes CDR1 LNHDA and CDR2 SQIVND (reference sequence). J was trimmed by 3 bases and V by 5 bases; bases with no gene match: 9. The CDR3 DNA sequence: TGTGCCAGTAGTTTGGGACAGTCCTGGTACACTGAAGCTTTCTTT. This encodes CASSLGQSWYTEAFF. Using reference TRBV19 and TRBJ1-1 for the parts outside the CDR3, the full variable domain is DGGITQSPKYLFRKEGQNVTLSCEQNLNHDAMYWYRQDPGQGLRLIYYSQIVNDFQKGDIAEGYSVSREKKESFPLTVTSAQKNPTAFYLCASSLGQSWYTEAFFGQGTRLTVV.

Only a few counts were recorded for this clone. In nucleotides, the CDR3 is TGTGCCAGCAGGTACGGGGTTATCACAGATACGCAGTATTTT. Amino acid sequence: CASRYGVITDTQYF. V gene TRBV7-9 combines with J gene TRBJ2-3; TRBD2 might be the D (5 bases). Trimming took 6 bases from V and 2 from J, leaving 12 bases between them. Per germline, CDR1 SEHNR and CDR2 FQNEAQ (reference sequence). The CDR3 spans 14 residues.

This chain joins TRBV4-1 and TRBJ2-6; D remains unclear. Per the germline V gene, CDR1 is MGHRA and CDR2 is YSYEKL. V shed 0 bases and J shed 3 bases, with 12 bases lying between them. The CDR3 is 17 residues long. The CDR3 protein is CASSQERLSGGANVLTF. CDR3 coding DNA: TGCGCCAGCAGCCAAGAAAGACTTTCGGGTGGGGCCAACGTCCTGACTTTC.

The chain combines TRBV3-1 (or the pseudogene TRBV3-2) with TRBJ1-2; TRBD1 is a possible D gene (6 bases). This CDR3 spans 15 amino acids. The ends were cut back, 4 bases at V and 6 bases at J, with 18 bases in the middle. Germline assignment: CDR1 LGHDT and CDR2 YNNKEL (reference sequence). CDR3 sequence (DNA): TGTGCCAGCAGCCTCCAGACAGGCGGACAGAATGGCTACACCTTC. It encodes CASSLQTGGQNGYTF.